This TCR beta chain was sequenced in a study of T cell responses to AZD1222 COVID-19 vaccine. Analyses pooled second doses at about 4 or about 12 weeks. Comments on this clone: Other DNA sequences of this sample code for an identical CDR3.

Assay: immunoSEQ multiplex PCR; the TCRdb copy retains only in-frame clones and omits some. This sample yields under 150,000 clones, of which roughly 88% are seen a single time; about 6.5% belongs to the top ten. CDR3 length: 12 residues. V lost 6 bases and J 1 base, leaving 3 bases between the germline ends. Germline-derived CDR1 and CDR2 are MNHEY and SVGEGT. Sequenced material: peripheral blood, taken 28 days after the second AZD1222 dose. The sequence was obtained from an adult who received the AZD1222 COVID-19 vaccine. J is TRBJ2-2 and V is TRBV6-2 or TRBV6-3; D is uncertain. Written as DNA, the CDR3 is TGTGCCAGCAGCTTGAACACCGGGGAGCTGTTTTTT. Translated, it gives CASSLNTGELFF.